The next 23 T cell receptor beta chains were all read from a single sample in a study of T cell responses to AZD1222 COVID-19 vaccine (dated by TCRdb to the early 2020s). The time point label of this sample denotes: baseline before first vaccination. Library prep was done by the immunoSEQ multiplex PCR assay. TCRdb mirrors the immuneACCESS table, restricted to in-frame sequences. Some clones are absent from its copies; in checked studies, under half trace to an unresolved V gene, and the reason for the others is unknown. The sample contains over 95,000 clones, just over 90% of them found a single time. The ten largest clones capture approximately 4.8% of the sample. The sequencing used peripheral blood, collected on day 0 of AZD1222 vaccination. These receptors originate from an adult in good health.

The chain uses TRBV7-8 and TRBJ2-1; tentative D call: TRBD2 (6 bases). V lost 4 bases to trimming and J lost 5 bases, with 15 bases between them. The CDR3 runs 15 residues. Germline V CDR1 and CDR2: SGHVS, FQNEAQ. In DNA, the CDR3 is TGTGCCAGCAGCTCCTGGACGGGCGGGGACAATGAGCAGTTCTTC. Translation: CASSSWTGGDNEQFF.

The chain joins TRBV7-2 to TRBJ1-6; no firm D call. V was trimmed by 1 base and J by 9 bases, leaving 10 bases between them. Germline V gene sequence: CDR1 SGHTA, CDR2 FQGNSA. The CDR3 consists of 14 residues. Written as DNA, the CDR3 is TGTGCCAGCAGCTTAGGGGGTAGGGTTTCACCCCTCCACTTT. Protein sequence: CASSLGGRVSPLHF.

The V call is TRBV4-3, the J call TRBJ2-3; TRBD2 matches at 11 bases. Germline CDR1 is LGHNA and CDR2 is YSLEER. The CDR3 extends over 16 amino acids. The V and J ends lost 0 bases and 6 bases, in that order; junction bases with no gene match: 5. Written as DNA, the CDR3 is TGCGCCAGCAGCCAAGAGGTAGCGGGGGGGTTTGATACGCAGTATTTT. Its protein product is CASSQEVAGGFDTQYF.

The chain has TRBV7-2 and TRBJ2-7; 7 bases map to TRBD2. The CDR3 loop spans 13 amino acids. The germline gives CDR1 SGHTA, CDR2 FQGNSA. Trimming cost V 8 bases and J 3 bases; bases outside gene matches: 7. This CDR3 is CASSAAGVYEQYF. The CDR3 DNA is TGTGCCAGCTCCGCTGCGGGGGTCTACGAGCAGTACTTC.

The chain recombines TRBV7-3 with TRBJ1-3, with unresolved D. The V and J ends lost 5 bases and 0 bases respectively, with 8 bases between them. Germline V gene lookup returns CDR1 SGHTA and CDR2 FQGTGA. This CDR3 region has 14 residues. The CDR3 nucleotides read TGTGCCAGCAGCCTCGACAACTCTGGAAACACCATATATTTT. Translation gives CASSLDNSGNTIYF.

The rearrangement joins TRBV5-4 to TRBJ1-5; D gene ambiguous. The CDR3 length is 13 residues. Germline V gene sequence: CDR1 SGHNT, CDR2 YYREEE (reference sequence). V lost 4 bases to trimming and J lost 5 bases, with 10 bases between them. The CDR3 bases are TGTGCCAGCAGCCACACCCCAGATCAGCCCCAGCATTTT. Its translation: CASSHTPDQPQHF.

This rearrangement joins TRBV9 to TRBJ1-6; no clear D. The CDR3 contains 14 residues. Germline V CDR1 and CDR2: SGDLS, YYNGEE. V was shortened by 0 bases and J by 9 bases, with 10 bases between the two germline ends. The CDR3 DNA follows: TGTGCCAGCAGCGTAGAACCTGTCGGTTCACCCCTCCACTTT. It translates to CASSVEPVGSPLHF.

The chain joins TRBV18 to TRBJ2-1; 7 bases match TRBD1. CDR1 is KGHSH, CDR2 LQKENI, per germline. The CDR3 has 15 residues. V lost 4 bases and J lost 4; bases outside the gene matches: 7. The CDR3 sequence is CASSRGTAPYNEQFF. CDR3 coding DNA: TGTGCCAGCTCACGGGGGACAGCTCCTTACAATGAGCAGTTCTTC.

This chain uses TRBV5-5 with TRBJ1-4; D perhaps matches TRBD1 (5 bases). The germline CDR1 and CDR2 sequences are SGHKS and YYEKEE (reference sequence). The CDR3 length is 14 residues. V shed 4 bases and J shed 5 bases, with 12 bases lying between them. CDR3 in amino acids: CASSPGAYNEKLFF. CDR3 bases: TGTGCCAGCAGCCCCGGGGCCTACAATGAAAAACTGTTTTTT.

This clone was counted between two and nine times. V gene TRBV6-5 combines with J gene TRBJ1-6; D ambiguous. With 2 bases removed from V and 7 bases from J, the gap between germline ends came to 9 bases. The CDR3 length is 14 residues. CDR1 MNHEY and CDR2 SVGAGI come from the germline V gene. CDR3 amino acids: CASSYGEFNSPLHF. For the CDR3, the DNA is TGTGCCAGCAGTTACGGCGAATTCAATTCACCCCTCCACTTT.

V usage is TRBV27 and J usage is TRBJ1-2, with 7 bases matching TRBD1. V shed 6 bases and J 0 bases; nucleotides not matched to a gene: 16. CDR1 is MNHEY, CDR2 SMNVEV, per germline (reference sequence). The CDR3 has 18 residues. Here the CDR3 DNA reads TGTGCCAGCAGCTCTGGGGCAGGGGGGCAACCCTCTAACTATGGCTACACCTTC. It translates to CASSSGAGGQPSNYGYTF.

This clone showed up just a few times. This chain joins TRBV29-1 and TRBJ1-1; 8 positions match TRBD1. Germline V gives CDR1 SQVTM, CDR2 ANQGSEA. The CDR3 is 13 residues long. J was trimmed by 13 bases and V by 4 bases; bases with no gene match: 14. This chain's CDR3 is CSVGQGPQIGLFF. The CDR3 bases are TGCAGCGTTGGACAGGGGCCGCAGATCGGACTTTTCTTT.

The V gene is TRBV5-4, the J gene TRBJ1-1, with a tentative D call TRBD1 (5 bases). There are 13 residues in the CDR3. Trimming removed 6 bases at V and 3 bases at J, with 12 bases between. Germline loops: CDR1 SGHNT, CDR2 YYREEE (reference sequence). The CDR3 spells CASTPGGYTEAFF. In DNA form, the CDR3 reads TGTGCCAGCACCCCTGGGGGGTACACTGAAGCTTTCTTT.

This clone was seen just once. The V gene is TRBV6-5, the J gene TRBJ1-3, with no clear D. Deletions cut 5 bases from V and 5 bases from J, with 10 bases between. Germline V CDR1 and CDR2: MNHEY, SVGAGI. This CDR3 is 13 amino acids long. This CDR3 reads CASSQDGRNTIYF. DNA for the CDR3: TGTGCCAGCAGTCAGGACGGAAGAAACACCATATATTTT.

This clone has a handful of counts. The chain links TRBV10-2 to TRBJ1-6; D not certain. The CDR3 length is 12 residues. Germline V CDR1 and CDR2: WSHSY, SAAADI. Trimming cost V 5 bases and J 7 bases, with 6 bases left between them. CDR3 sequence (DNA): TGCGCCAGCAGTCGGGCCAATTCACCCCTCCACTTT. Translated, it gives CASSRANSPLHF.

The V and J genes are TRBV5-3 and TRBJ2-1; D call uncertain. TRBV5-3 is recorded as an ORF, its role being uncertain. V lost 4 bases and J 8 bases, leaving 10 bases between the germline ends. This CDR3 contains 12 residues. The CDR3, as DNA: TGTGCCAGAAGCCTATCCCGACATGAGCAGTTCTTC. This gives the protein CARSLSRHEQFF.

This chain links TRBV7-8 with TRBJ1-2; no definite D call. The CDR3 runs 14 residues. The germline gives CDR1 SGHVS, CDR2 FQNEAQ. V gave up 5 bases and J gave up 2 bases, with 12 bases separating them. The CDR3 DNA reads TGTGCCAGCAGCAGCTCGGGAGGAAACTATGGCTACACCTTC. It codes for CASSSSGGNYGYTF.

This chain links TRBV18 with TRBJ1-5, with D uncertain. Germline assignment: CDR1 KGHSH and CDR2 LQKENI. The CDR3 totals 14 residues. V was clipped by 1 base and J by 0 bases, with 4 bases between them. The chain's CDR3 is CASSPRGSNQPQHF. The CDR3 DNA is TGTGCCAGCTCACCACGGGGTAGCAATCAGCCCCAGCATTTT.

The chain carries TRBV7-3 and TRBJ1-2, with 8 nucleotides matching TRBD1. Germline trimming cut 2 bases from V and 7 bases from J; bases unmatched to any gene: 6. This CDR3 has 14 amino acids. Germline V gene data show CDR1 as SGHTA and CDR2 as FQGTGA. The CDR3 sequence: CASSLGQGALGYTF. The CDR3 region has the DNA TGTGCCAGCAGCTTAGGGCAGGGGGCTCTTGGCTACACCTTC.

With regard to this clone: Additional DNA sequences in this sample encode the identical CDR3. V gene TRBV9 combines with J gene TRBJ2-2; D remains ambiguous. This CDR3 has 14 amino acids. Looked up from germline, CDR1 is SGDLS and CDR2 is YYNGEE. The V end lost 0 bases, the J end lost 1 base, and 4 bases lay between the germline ends. Written as DNA, the CDR3 is TGTGCCAGCAGCGTAGGAGTGAACACCGGGGAGCTGTTTTTT. Translation: CASSVGVNTGELFF.

This chain connects TRBV21-1 to TRBJ2-1; the D segment call TRBD2 is taken from the table without a DNA check. TRBV21-1 is assigned pseudogene status. The CDR3 consists of 15 residues. The CDR3 loop is CASSELAPNYNEQFF. For the CDR3, the DNA is TGTGCCAGCAGCGAACTAGCGCCGAACTACAATGAGCAGTTCTTC.

CDR3 sequence (DNA): TGTGCCAGCAGTGAAAGCGGCCGGCCCGTCCACTTT. It is translated as CASSESGRPVHF. The genes are TRBV2 and TRBJ1-6; D is ambiguous. The germline V and J ends were trimmed by 2 bases and 17 bases, with 13 bases remaining between them. Germline V gives CDR1 SNHLY, CDR2 FYNNEI. The CDR3 has 12 residues.

This clone was seen only once. The rearrangement uses TRBV7-2 and TRBJ2-1; possible D gene TRBD1, 6 bases. CDR1 is SGHTA and CDR2 is FQGNSA in the germline V gene. V gave up 1 base and J gave up 6 bases, with 7 bases separating them. There are 13 residues in the CDR3. Written as DNA, the CDR3 is TGTGCCAGCAGCTTAGGGACAGCCAATGAGCAGTTCTTC. Translated: CASSLGTANEQFF.